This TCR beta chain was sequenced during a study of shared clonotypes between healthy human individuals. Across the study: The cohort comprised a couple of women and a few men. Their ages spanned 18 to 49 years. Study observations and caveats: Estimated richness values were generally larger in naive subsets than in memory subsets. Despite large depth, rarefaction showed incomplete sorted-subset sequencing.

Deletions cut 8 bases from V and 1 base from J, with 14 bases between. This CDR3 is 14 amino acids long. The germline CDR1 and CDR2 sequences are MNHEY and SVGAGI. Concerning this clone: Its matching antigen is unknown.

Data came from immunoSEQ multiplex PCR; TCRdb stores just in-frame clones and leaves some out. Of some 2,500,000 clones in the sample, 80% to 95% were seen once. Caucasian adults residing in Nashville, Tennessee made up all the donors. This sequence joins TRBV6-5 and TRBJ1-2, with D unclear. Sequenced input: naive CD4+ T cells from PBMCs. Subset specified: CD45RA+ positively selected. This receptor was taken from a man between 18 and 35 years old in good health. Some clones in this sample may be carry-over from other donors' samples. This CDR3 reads CASGERAVNYGYTF. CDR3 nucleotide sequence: TGTGCCAGCGGGGAGCGGGCCGTTAACTATGGCTACACCTTC.